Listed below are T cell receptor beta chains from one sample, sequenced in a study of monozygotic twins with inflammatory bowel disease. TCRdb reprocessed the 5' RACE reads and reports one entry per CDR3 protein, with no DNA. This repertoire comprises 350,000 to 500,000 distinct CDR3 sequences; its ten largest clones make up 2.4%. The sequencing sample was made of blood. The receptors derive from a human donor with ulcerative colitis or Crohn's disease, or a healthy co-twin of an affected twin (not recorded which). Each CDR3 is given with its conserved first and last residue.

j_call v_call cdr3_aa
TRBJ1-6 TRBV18 CASSVMGDNSPLHF
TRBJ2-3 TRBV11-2 CPSSPRGVFTDTQYF
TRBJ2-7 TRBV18 CASSPPGLLYEQYF
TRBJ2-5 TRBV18 CASSPPSGGTQETQYF
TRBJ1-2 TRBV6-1 CASSEGPGQGGYGYTF
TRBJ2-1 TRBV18 CASSPLIIAGVNNEQFF
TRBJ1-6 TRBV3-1 CASSHTGAMNSPLHF
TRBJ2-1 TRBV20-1 CSASGTSGYNEQFF
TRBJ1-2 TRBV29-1 CSVEDRQGRNYGYTF
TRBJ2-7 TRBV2 CASRDRGDATHEQYF
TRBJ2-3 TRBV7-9 CASSLGPPGMTQYF
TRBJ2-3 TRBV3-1 CASSQDYSGTQYF
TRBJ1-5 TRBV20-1 CSARDGVRNSNQPQHF
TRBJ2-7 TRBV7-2 CASSFPSGRQNYEQYF
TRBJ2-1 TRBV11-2 CASSFSRGGSYNEQFF
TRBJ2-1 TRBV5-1 CASSLTTSGAGEQFF
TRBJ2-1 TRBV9 CASSPRGTRANEQFF
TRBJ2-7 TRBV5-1 CASSLEAFSGREQYF
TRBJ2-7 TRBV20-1 CSQGREHYEQYF
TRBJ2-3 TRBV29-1 CSVVGQYTDTQYF
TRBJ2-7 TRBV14 CASSHLSLAYEQYF
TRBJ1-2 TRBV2 CASSEIYNYGYTF
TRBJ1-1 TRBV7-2 CASSSGTGWHTEAFF
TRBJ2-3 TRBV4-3 CASSQDPTPDTQYF
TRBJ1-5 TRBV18 CASSPTGSQPQHF
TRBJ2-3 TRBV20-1 CSASEAVTDTQYF